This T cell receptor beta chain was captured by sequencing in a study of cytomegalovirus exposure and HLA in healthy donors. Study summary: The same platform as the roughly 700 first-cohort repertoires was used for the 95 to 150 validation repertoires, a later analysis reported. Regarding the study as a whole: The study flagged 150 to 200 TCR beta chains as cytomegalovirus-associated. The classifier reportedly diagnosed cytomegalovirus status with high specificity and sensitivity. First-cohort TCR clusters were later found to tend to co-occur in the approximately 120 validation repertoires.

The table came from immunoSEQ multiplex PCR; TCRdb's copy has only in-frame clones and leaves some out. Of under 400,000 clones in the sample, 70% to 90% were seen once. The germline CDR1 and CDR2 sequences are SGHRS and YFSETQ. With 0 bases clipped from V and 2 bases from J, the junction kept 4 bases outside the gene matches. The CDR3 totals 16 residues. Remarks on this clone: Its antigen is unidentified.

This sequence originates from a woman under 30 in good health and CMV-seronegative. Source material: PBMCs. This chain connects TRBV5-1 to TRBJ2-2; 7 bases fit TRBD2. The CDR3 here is CASSLVGGSNTGELFF. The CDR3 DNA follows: TGCGCCAGCAGCTTGGTCGGCGGGAGTAACACCGGGGAGCTGTTTTTT.